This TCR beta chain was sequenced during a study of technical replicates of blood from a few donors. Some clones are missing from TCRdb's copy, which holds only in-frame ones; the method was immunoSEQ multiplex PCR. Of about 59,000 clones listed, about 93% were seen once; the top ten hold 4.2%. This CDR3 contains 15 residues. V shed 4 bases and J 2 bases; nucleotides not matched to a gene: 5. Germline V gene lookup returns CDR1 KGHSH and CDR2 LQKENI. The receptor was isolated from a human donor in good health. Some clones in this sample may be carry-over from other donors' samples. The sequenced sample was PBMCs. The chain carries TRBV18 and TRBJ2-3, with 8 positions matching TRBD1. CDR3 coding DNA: TGTGCCAGCTCACAGGGGACAGGAATCACAGATACGCAGTATTTT. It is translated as CASSQGTGITDTQYF.